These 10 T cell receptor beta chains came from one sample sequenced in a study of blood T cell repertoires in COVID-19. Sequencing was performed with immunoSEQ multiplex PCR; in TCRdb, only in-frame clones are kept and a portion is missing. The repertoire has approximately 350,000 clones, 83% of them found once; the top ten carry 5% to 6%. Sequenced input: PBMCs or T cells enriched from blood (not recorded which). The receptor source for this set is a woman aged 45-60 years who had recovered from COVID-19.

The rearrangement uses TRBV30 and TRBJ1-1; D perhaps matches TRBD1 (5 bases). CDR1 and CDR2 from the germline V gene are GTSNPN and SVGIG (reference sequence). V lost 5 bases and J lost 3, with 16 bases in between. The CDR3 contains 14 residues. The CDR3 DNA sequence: TGTGCCTGGGGTTACATCATAGGGGACACTGAAGCTTTCTTT. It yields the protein CAWGYIIGDTEAFF.

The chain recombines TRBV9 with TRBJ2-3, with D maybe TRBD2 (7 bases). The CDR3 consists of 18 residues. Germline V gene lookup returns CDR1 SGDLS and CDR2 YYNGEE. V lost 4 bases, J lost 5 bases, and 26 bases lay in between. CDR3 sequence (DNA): TGTGCCAGCAGCAGGGGGGGGGTCCCAGAAAGGGTCCAAGATACGCAGTATTTT. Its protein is CASSRGGVPERVQDTQYF.

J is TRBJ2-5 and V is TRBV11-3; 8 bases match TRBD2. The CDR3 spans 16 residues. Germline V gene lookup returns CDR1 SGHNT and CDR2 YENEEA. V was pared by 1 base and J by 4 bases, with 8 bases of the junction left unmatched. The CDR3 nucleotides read TGTGCCAGCAGCTTAGTCGGGGGGGCCCGGGGAGAGACCCAGTACTTC. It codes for CASSLVGGARGETQYF.

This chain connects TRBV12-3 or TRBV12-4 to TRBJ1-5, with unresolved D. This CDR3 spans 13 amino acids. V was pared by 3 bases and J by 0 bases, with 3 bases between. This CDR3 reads CASSFNSNQPQHF. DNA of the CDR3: TGTGCCAGCAGTTTTAATAGCAATCAGCCCCAGCATTTT.

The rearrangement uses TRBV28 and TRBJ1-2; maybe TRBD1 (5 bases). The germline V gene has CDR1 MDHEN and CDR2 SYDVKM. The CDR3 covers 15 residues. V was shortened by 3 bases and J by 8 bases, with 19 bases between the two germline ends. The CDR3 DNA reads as TGTGCCAGCAGTTTGGGGTGGACGGGGGAGTGGGGCTACACCTTC. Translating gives CASSLGWTGEWGYTF.

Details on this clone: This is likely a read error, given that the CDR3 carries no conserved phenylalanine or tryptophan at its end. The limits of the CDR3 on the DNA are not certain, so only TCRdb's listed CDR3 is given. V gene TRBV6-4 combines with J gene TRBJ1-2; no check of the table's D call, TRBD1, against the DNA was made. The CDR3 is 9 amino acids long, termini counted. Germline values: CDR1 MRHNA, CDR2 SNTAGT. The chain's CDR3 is CASSDDGPH.

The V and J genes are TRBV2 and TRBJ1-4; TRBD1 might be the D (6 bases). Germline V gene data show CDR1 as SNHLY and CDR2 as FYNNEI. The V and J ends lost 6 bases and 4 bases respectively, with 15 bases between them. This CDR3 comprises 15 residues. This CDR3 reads CASRATGLVNEKLFF. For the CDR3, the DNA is TGTGCCAGCAGAGCTACAGGGTTAGTTAATGAAAAACTGTTTTTT.

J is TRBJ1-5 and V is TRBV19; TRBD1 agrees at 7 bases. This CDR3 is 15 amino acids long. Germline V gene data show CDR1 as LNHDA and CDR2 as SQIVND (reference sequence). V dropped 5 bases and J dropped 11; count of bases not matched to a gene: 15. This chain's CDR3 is CASSPTGAGFSAQHF. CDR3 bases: TGTGCCAGTAGTCCCACAGGGGCGGGCTTTTCAGCCCAGCATTTT.

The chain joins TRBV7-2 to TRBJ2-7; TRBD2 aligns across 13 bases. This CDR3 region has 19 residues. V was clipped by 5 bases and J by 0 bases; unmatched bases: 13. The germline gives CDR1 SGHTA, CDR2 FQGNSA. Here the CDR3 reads CASSMIGTSGIWGSYEQYF. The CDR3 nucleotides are TGTGCCAGCAGCATGATCGGGACTAGCGGGATTTGGGGCTCCTACGAGCAGTACTTC.

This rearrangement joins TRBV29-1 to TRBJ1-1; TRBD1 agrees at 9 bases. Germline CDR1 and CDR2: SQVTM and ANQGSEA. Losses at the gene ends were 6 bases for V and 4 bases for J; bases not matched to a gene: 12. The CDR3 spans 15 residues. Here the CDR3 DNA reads TGCAGCGTCAGACAGGGGGTCTCGGAAGTCACTGAAGCTTTCTTT. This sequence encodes CSVRQGVSEVTEAFF.